The 3 T cell receptor beta chains below were found in one sample sequenced in a study of blood T cell repertoires in COVID-19. TCRdb's table, derived via immunoSEQ multiplex PCR, lists solely in-frame clones and lacks some. The table shows about 50,000 clones, with about 90% occurring only once. Sequencing was performed on peripheral blood. The receptor source for this set is a human donor in a cohort sampled during active COVID-19.

V and J are TRBV30 and TRBJ1-5; TRBD1 might be the D (6 bases). The CDR3 length is 15 residues. The V gene's germline CDR1 is GTSNPN and CDR2 SVGIG (reference sequence). V was shortened by 2 bases and J by 10 bases, with 21 bases between the two germline ends. This CDR3 is CAWSLGGPTIQPQHF. CDR3 bases: TGTGCCTGGAGTCTCGGGGGGCCCACAATACAACCCCAGCATTTT.

A single count supports this clone. The chain's CDR3 is CSARDLIIQYF. In DNA, the CDR3 is TGCAGTGCTAGAGATCTTATCATTCAGTACTTC. The rearrangement uses TRBV20-1 and TRBJ2-4; no definite D call. The germline V gene encodes CDR1 DFQATT and CDR2 SNEGSKA (reference sequence). This CDR3 contains 11 residues. Trimming shortened V by 0 bases and J by 9 bases, and 6 bases separated the two germline ends.

This clone was counted between two and nine times. This chain links TRBV27 with TRBJ1-5; TRBD1 matches 10 bases. The J segment lost 2 bases and the V segment lost 5 bases, leaving 15 bases of the junction unmatched. Germline-derived CDR1 and CDR2 are MNHEY and SMNVEV (reference sequence). This CDR3 is built from 19 residues. Here the CDR3 reads CASSRYGTGEGGGNQPQHF. CDR3 in DNA: TGTGCCAGCAGTCGCTACGGGACAGGGGAAGGGGGAGGCAATCAGCCCCAGCATTTT.